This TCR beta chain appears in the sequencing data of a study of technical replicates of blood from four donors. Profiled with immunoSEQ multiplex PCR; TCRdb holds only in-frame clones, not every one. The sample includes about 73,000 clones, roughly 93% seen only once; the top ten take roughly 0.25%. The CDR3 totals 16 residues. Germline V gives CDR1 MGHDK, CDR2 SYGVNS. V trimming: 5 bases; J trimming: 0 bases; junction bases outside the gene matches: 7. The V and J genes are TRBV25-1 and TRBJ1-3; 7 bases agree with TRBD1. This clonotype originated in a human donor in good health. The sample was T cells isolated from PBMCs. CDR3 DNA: TGTGCCAGCAGTAAACCGGGACAGACCTCTGGAAACACCATATATTTT. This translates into CASSKPGQTSGNTIYF.